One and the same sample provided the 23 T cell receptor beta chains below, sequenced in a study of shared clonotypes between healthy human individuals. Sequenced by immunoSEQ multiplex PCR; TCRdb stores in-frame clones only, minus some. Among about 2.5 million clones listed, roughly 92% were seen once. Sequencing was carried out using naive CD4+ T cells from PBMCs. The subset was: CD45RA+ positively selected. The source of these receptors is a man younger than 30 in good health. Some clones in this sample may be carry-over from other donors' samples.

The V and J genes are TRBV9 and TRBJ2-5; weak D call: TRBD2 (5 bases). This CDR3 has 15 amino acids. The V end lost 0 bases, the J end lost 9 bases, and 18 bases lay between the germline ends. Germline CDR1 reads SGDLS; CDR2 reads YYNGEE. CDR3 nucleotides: TGTGCCAGCAGCGTAGGCTTCGTGGCCCAGGAGGCCCAGTACTTC. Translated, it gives CASSVGFVAQEAQYF.

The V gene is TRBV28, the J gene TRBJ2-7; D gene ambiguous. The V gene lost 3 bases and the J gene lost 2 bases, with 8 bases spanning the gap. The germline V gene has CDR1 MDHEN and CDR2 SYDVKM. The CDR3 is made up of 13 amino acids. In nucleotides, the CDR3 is TGTGCCAGCAGTTTCCGGCAGGCCTACGAGCAGTACTTC. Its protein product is CASSFRQAYEQYF.

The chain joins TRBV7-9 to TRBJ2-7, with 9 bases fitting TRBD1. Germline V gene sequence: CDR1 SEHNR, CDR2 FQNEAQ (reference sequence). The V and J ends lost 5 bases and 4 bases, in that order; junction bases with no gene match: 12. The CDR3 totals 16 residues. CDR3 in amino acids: CASSRSTTGGKYEQYF. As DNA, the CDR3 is TGTGCCAGCAGCAGATCAACTACAGGGGGCAAGTACGAGCAGTACTTC.

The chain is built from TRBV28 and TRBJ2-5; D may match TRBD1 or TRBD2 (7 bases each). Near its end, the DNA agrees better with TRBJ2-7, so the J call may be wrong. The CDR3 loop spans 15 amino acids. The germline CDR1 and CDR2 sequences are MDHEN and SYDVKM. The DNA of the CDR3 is TGTGCCAGCAGTCTACCCCTGGCAGGGGGGGACGAGCAGTACTTC. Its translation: CASSLPLAGGDEQYF.

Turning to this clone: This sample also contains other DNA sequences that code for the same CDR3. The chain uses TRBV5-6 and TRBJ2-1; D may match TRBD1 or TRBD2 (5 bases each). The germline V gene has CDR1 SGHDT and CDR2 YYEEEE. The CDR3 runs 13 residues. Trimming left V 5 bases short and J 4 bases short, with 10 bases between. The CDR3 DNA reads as TGTGCCAGCAGTTCCGGGACGTACAATGAGCAGTTCTTC. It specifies CASSSGTYNEQFF.

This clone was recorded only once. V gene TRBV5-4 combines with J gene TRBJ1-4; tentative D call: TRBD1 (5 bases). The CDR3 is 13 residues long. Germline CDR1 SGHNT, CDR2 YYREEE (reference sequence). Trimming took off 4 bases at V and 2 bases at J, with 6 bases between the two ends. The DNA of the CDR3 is TGTGCCAGCAGCCGACAGACTAATGAAAAACTGTTTTTT. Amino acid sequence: CASSRQTNEKLFF.

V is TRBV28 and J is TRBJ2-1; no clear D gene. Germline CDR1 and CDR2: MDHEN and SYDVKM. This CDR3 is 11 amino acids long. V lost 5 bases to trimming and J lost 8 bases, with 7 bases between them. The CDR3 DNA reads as TGTGCCAGCAGTAGCGAGGATGAGCAGTTCTTC. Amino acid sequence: CASSSEDEQFF.

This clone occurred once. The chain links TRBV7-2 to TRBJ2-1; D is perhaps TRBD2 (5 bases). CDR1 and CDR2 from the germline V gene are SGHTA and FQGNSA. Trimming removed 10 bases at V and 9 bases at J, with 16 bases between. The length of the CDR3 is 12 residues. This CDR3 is CATQNDYPEQFF. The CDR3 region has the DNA TGTGCCACTCAAAACGACTATCCTGAGCAGTTCTTC.

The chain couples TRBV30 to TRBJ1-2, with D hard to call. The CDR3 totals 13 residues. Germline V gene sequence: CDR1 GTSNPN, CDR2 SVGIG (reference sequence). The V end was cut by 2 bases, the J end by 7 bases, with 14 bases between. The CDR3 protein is CAWSREGYGGYTF. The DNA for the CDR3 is TGTGCCTGGAGTCGGGAAGGTTATGGTGGCTACACCTTC.

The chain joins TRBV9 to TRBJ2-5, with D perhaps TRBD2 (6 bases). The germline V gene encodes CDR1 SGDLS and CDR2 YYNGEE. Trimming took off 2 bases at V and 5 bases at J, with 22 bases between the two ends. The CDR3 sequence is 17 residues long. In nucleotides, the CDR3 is TGTGCCAGCAGCGTCACCCCGTTGGTCGGGAGAGGGGAGACCCAGTACTTC. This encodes CASSVTPLVGRGETQYF.

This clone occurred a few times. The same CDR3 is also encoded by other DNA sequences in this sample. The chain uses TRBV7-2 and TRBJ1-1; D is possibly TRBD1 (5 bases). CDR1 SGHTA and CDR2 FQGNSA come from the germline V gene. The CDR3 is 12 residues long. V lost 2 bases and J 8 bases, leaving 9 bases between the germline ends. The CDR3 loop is CASSLLGVEAFF. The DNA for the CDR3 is TGTGCCAGCAGCTTATTGGGGGTAGAAGCTTTCTTT. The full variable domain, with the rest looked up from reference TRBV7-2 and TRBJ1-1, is GAGVSQSPSNKVTEKGKDVELRCDPISGHTALYWYRQSLGQGLEFLIYFQGNSAPDKSGLPSDRFSAERTGGSVSTLTIQRTQQEDSAVYLCASSLLGVEAFFGQGTRLTVV.

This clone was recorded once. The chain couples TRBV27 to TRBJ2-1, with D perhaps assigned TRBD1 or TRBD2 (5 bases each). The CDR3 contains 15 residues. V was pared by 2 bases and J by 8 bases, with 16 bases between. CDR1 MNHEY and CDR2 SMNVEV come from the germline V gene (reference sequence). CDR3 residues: CASSLTGPQVDEQFF. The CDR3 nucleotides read TGTGCCAGCAGTTTAACGGGACCCCAGGTGGATGAGCAGTTCTTC.

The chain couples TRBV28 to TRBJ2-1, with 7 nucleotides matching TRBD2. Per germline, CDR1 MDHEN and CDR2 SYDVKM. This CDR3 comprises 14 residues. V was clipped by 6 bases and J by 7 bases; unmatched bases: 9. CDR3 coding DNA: TGTGCCAGCAGGACCGGGACTACGATTAATGAGCAGTTCTTC. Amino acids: CASRTGTTINEQFF.

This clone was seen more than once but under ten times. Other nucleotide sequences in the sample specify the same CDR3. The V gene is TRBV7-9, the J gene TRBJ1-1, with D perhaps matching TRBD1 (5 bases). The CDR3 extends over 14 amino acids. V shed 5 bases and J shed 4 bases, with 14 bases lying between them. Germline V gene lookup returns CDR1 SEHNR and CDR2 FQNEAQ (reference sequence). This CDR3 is CASSLVQGGTEAFF. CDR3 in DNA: TGTGCCAGCAGCCTCGTCCAGGGTGGCACTGAAGCTTTCTTT.

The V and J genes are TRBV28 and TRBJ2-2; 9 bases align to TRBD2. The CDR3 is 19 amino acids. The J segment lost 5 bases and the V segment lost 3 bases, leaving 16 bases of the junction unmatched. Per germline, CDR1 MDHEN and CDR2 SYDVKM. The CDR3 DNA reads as TGTGCCAGCAGTTTCGGGCGGACTAGCGCCATCCGGGGGACCGGGGAGCTGTTTTTT. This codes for CASSFGRTSAIRGTGELFF. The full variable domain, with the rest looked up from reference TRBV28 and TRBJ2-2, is DVKVTQSSRYLVKRTGEKVFLECVQDMDHENMFWYRQDPGLGLRLIYFSYDVKMKEKGDIPEGYSVSREKKERFSLILESASTNQTSMYLCASSFGRTSAIRGTGELFFGEGSRLTVL.

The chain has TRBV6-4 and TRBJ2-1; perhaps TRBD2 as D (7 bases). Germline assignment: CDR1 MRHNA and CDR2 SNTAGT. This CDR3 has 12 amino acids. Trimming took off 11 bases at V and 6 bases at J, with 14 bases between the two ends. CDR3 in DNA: TGTGCCCTTGGGGGGGCGGGCAATGAGCAGTTCTTC. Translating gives CALGGAGNEQFF.

The CDR3: CASSLGWGTSTDTQYF. In DNA form, the CDR3 reads TGTGCCAGCAGCTTAGGCTGGGGAACTAGCACAGATACGCAGTATTTT. The chain is built from TRBV7-2 and TRBJ2-3, with unresolved D. The CDR3 sequence is 16 residues long. Trimming cost V 1 base and J 0 bases, with 11 bases left between them. Germline CDR1 and CDR2: SGHTA and FQGNSA.

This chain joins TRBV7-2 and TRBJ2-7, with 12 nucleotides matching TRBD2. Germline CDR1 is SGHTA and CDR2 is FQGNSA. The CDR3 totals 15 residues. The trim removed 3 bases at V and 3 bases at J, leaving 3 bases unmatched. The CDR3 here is CASSFKGLAGYEQYF. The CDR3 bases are TGTGCCAGCAGCTTTAAGGGACTAGCGGGCTACGAGCAGTACTTC.

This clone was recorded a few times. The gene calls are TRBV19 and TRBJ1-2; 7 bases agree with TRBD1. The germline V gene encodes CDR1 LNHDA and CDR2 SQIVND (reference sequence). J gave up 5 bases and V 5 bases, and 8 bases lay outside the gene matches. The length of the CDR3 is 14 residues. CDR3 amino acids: CASSGQVNLYGYTF. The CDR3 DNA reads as TGTGCCAGTAGTGGACAGGTTAACCTTTATGGCTACACCTTC.

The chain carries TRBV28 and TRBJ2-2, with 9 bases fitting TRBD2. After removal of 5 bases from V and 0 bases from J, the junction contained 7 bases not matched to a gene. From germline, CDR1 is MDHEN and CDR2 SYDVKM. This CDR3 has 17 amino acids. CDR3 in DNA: TGTGCCAGCAGTGGGGCAGCGGGAGGACCGAACACCGGGGAGCTGTTTTTT. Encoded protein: CASSGAAGGPNTGELFF.

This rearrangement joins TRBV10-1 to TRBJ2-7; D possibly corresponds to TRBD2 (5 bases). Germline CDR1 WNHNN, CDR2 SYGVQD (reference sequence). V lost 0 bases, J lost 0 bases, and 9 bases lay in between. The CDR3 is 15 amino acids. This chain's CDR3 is CASSESGAVSYEQYF. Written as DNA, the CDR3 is TGCGCCAGCAGTGAGTCGGGAGCGGTCTCCTACGAGCAGTACTTC.

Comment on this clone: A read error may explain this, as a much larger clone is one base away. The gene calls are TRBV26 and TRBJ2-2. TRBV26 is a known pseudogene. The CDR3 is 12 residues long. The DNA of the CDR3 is TGTGCCAGCAGTTTAAGCACCGGGGAGCTGTTTTTT. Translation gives CASSLSTGELFF.

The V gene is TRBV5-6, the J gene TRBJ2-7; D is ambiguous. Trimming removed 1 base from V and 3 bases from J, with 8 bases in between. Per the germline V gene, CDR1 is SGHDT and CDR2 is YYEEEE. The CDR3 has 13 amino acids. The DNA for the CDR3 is TGTGCCAGCAGCTTGTGGCAGTACTACGAGCAGTACTTC. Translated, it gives CASSLWQYYEQYF.